The TCR beta chain under discussion was sequenced for a study of T cell responses to AZD1222 COVID-19 vaccine. Study-level results: Reportedly, nearly half of unique spike TCRs recognized epitopes outside B.1.351/B.1.1.7 mutations. Dominant CD4 TCR responses targeted spike regions 160-218 and 743-854. Repertoire sampling happened only post peak T cell response. Rises in breadth and depth of Spike-specific TCRs came after two AZD1222 doses.

TCRdb's copy holds only in-frame clones and misses some; the assay was immunoSEQ multiplex PCR. Found here are just under 150,000 clones, around 90% of them singletons; the top ten hold approximately 5.4%. This clone was seen just once. As yet, its antigen is unknown. V shed 4 bases and J shed 2 bases, with 16 bases lying between them. This CDR3 is built from 15 residues. CDR1 SGHRS and CDR2 YFSETQ come from the germline V gene. The chain recombines TRBV5-1 with TRBJ2-7, with D maybe TRBD2 (6 bases). This sample comprised peripheral blood, obtained 28 days after the second dose of the MenACWY control vaccine. The sequence was collected from an adult who received the MenACWY meningococcal vaccine as a control. The CDR3 loop reads CASSAFTGVPYEQYF. The CDR3 DNA sequence: TGCGCCAGCAGCGCGTTTACGGGGGTACCCTACGAGCAGTACTTC.